This T cell receptor (beta chain) was found in a study of blood T cell dynamics during melanoma immunotherapy. This sample's time point: pre-treatment baseline. This clone was seen only once. V lost 8 bases to trimming and J lost 7 bases; unmatched junction nucleotides: 3. Germline-derived CDR1 and CDR2 are MNHNS and SASEGT. The CDR3 is 13 residues long. Repertoires were generated with immunoSEQ multiplex PCR, while TCRdb's copy carries only in-frame clones and drops some. The sample lists 9,000 to 13,000 clones, 80% to 90% seen once, with around 13% in the top ten. This sample comprised blood, obtained from a patient treated with checkpoint blockade. This sequence joins TRBV6-1 and TRBJ2-1; 12 bases are shared with TRBD2. The origin of this receptor is a human donor with melanoma. DNA of the CDR3: TGTGCCAGCCGGCTAGCGGGGGGGAATGAGCAGTTCTTC. This sequence encodes CASRLAGGNEQFF.